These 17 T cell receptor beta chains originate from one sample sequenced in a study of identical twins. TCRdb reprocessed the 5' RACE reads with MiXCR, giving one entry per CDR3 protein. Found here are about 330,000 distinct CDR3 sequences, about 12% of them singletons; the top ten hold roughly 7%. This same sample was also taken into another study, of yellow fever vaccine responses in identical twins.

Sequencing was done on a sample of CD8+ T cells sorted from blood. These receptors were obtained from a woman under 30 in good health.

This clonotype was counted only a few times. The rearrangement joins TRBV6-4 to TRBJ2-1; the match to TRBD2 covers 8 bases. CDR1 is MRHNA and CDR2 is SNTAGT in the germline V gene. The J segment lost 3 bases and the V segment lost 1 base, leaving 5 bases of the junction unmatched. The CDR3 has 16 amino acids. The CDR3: CASSDWDSGNYNEQFF. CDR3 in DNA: TGTGCCAGCAGTGACTGGGATAGCGGGAACTACAATGAGCAGTTCTTC.

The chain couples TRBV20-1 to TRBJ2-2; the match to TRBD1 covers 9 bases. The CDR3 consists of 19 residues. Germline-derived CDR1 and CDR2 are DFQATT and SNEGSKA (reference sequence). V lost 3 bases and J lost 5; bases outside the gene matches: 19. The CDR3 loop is CSASRLNTGGEGRTGELFF. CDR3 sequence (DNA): TGCAGTGCTAGCCGATTGAATACAGGGGGCGAGGGGCGGACCGGGGAGCTGTTTTTT.

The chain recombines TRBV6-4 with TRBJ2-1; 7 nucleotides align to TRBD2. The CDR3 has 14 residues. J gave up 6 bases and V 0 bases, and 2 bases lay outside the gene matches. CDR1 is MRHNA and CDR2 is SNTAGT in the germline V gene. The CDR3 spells CASSDSGGVNEQFF. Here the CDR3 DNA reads TGTGCCAGCAGTGACTCTGGGGGGGTCAATGAGCAGTTCTTC.

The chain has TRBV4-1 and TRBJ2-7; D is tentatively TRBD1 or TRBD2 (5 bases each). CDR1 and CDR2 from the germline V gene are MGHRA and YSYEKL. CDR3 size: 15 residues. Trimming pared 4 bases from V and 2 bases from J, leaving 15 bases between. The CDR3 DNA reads TGCGCCAGCAGCCTAAGGGACGGTGCCCCCTACGAGCAGTACTTC. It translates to CASSLRDGAPYEQYF.

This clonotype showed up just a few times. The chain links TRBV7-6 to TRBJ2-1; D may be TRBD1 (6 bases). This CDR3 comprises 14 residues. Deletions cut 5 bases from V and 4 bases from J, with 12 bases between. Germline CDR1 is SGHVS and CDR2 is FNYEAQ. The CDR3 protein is CASSPGTPYNEQFF. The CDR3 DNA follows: TGTGCCAGCAGCCCCGGGACACCTTACAATGAGCAGTTCTTC.

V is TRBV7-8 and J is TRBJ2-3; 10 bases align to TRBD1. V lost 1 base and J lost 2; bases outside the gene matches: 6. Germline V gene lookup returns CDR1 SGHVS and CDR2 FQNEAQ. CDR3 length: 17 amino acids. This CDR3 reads CASSLEGQGRVTDTQYF. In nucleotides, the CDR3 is TGTGCCAGCAGCTTAGAGGGACAGGGGAGGGTCACAGATACGCAGTATTTT.

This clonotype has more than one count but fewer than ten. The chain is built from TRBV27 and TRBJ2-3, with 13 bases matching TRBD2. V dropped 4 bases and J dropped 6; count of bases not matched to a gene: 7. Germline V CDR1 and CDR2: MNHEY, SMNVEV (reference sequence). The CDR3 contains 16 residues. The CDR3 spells CASSSGTSGNVDTQYF. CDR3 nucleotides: TGTGCCAGCAGTTCAGGGACTAGCGGGAATGTGGATACGCAGTATTTT.

The CDR3 reads CASSASSGRAYNEQFF. The CDR3 nucleotides read TGCGCCAGCAGTGCGTCTAGCGGGAGGGCCTACAATGAGCAGTTCTTC. The V gene is TRBV10-2, the J gene TRBJ2-1, with 12 bases matching TRBD2. The V gene end was trimmed by 4 bases and the J gene end by 2 bases; junction bases not matched to a gene: 3. Germline CDR1 and CDR2: WSHSY and SAAADI. The CDR3 length is 16 residues.

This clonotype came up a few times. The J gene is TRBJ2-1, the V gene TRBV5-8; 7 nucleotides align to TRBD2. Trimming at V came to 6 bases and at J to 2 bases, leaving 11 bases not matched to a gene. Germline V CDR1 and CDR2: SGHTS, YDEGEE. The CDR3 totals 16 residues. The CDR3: CASKLHQRDTYNEQFF. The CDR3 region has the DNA TGTGCCAGCAAACTACACCAGCGGGATACCTACAATGAGCAGTTCTTC.

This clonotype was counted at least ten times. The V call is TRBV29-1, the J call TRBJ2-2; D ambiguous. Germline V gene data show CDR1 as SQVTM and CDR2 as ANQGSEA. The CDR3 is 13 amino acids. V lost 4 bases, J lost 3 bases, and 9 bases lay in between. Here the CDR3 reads CSVVGSYTGELFF. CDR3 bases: TGCAGCGTTGTAGGTAGCTACACCGGGGAGCTGTTTTTT.

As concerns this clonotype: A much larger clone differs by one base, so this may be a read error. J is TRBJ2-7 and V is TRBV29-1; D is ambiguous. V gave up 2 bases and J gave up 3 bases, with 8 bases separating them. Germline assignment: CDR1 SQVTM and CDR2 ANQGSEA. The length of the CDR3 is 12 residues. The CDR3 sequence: CSVELRNYEQYF. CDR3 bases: TGCAGCGTTGAATTACGGAACTACGAGCAGTACTTC.

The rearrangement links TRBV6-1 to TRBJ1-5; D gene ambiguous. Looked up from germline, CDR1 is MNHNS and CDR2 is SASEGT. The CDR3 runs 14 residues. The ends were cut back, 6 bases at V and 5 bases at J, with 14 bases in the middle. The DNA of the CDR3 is TGTGCCAGCAGGGGCCGGGGAGGGTATCAGCCCCAGCATTTT. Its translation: CASRGRGGYQPQHF.

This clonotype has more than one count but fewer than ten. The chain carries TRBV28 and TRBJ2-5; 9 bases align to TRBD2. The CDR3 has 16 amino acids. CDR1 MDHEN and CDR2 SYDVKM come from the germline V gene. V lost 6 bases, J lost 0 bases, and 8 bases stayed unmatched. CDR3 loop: CASSFSGGPYQETQYF. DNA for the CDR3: TGTGCCAGCAGCTTTAGCGGGGGCCCGTACCAAGAGACCCAGTACTTC.

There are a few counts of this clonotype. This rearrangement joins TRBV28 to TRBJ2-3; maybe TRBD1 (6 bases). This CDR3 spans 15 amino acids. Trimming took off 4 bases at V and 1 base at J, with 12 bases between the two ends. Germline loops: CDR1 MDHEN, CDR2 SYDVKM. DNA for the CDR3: TGTGCCAGCAGTTATCGAGCAGGGGGCACAGATACGCAGTATTTT. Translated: CASSYRAGGTDTQYF.

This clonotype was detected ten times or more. CDR3 DNA sequence: TGTGCCAGCAGTTTTTCGTGGTTAAACCAAGAGACCCAGTACTTC. Translation gives CASSFSWLNQETQYF. The chain employs TRBV12-3 or TRBV12-4 and TRBJ2-5; D not resolved. The germline V and J ends were trimmed by 3 bases and 0 bases, with 11 bases remaining between them. CDR3 length: 15 residues.

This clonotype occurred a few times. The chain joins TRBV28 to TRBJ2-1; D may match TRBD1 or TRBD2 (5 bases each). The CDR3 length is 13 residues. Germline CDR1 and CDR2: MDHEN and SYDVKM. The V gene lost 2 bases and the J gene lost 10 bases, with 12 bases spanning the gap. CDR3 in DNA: TGTGCCAGCAGTTTAGACGGGGCCGTCGAGCAGTTCTTC. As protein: CASSLDGAVEQFF.

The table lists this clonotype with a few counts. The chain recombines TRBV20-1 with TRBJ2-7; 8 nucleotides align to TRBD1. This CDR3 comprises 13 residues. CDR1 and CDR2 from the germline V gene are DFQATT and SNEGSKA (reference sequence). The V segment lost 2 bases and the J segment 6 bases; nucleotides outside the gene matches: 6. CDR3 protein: CSARTLTGGEQYV. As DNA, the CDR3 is TGCAGTGCTAGAACCCTTACAGGGGGCGAGCAGTACGTC.